What follows is one TCR beta chain and its context. Its antigen remains unidentified. TCRdb recomputed calls from the reads with MiXCR, one row per CDR3 protein. The sample lists 380,000 or so distinct CDR3 sequences, roughly 34% occurring once. This specimen belongs to a study of T cell repertoires in cytomegalovirus infection. In the study overall: Recently identified HLA-C-restricted and well-studied HLA-B-restricted CMV epitopes were used. CMV infection and matching HLA type were both indicated by public TCR beta signatures.

The trim removed 0 bases at V and 1 base at J, leaving 16 bases unmatched. This CDR3 comprises 21 residues. Germline-derived CDR1 and CDR2 are LGHNA and YNFKEQ. Study-wide results and limits: Dominating the ex vivo response were TCR beta clonotypes that were CMV-specific and HLA-C-restricted. Using cumulative public TCR beta family frequency, the authors identified those who carried CMV together with the relevant HLA.

The sequence derives from a human donor in good health (CMV status not recorded). Some clones in this sample may be carry-over from other donors' samples. The sequencing used cultured PBMCs, collected from culture after CMV antigen stimulation. The V gene is TRBV4-2, the J gene TRBJ1-4; 8 bases agree with TRBD1. CDR3 in amino acids: CASSQDRTQGAHILTNEKLFF. Here the CDR3 DNA reads TGTGCCAGCAGCCAAGACAGAACCCAGGGGGCGCATATATTAACTAATGAAAAACTGTTTTTT.